The sequence of this T cell receptor beta chain was determined in a study of vaccination effects on CD4 cells after COVID-19. Notes on the study in general: Only 1 of 255 vaccine-induced clones from healthy vaccinees cross-reacted with common cold coronaviruses. Convalescent patients numbered few in the study; early post-infection timepoints were missing entirely.

Worth noting for this clone: What it binds is unknown.

Profiled with immunoSEQ multiplex PCR; TCRdb holds only in-frame clones, not every one. The sample contains 50,000 to 60,000 clones, more than 60% of which appear only once. Antigen-specific CD4+ T cell clonotypes were called by their expansion after viral peptide-pool culture in ViraFEST. A roughly ten-day culture period preceded the isolation of CD4+ T cells. Vaccinees lacked prior SARS-CoV-2 infection and tested negative for nucleocapsid antibodies. Roughly 2.1 million PBMC per well were cultured with roughly 9 IU/ml IL-2 and about 10 ug/ml peptides. CDR1 GTSNPN and CDR2 SVGIG come from the germline V gene (reference sequence). This CDR3 has 12 residues. The V end lost 3 bases, the J end lost 7 bases, and 11 bases lay between the germline ends.

The material was CD4+ T cells from PBMCs cultured with SARS-CoV-2 spike peptides, obtained before COVID-19 vaccination. This receptor was identified in a human donor who received a COVID-19 vaccine. V and J are TRBV30 and TRBJ2-3, with D possibly being TRBD1 (5 bases). DNA for the CDR3: TGTGCCTGGAGGTGGGGCAGTTATACGCAGTATTTT. Protein: CAWRWGSYTQYF. The whole variable domain, filled in from reference TRBV30 and TRBJ2-3, reads SQTIHQWPATLVQPVGSPLSLECTVEGTSNPNLYWYRQAAGRGLQLLFYSVGIGQISSEVPQNLSASRPQDRQFILSSKKLLLSDSGFYLCAWRWGSYTQYFGPGTRLTVL.